Each of the 24 T cell receptor beta chains below was sequenced from the same sample in a study of graft-versus-host responses after intestinal transplantation. TCRdb keeps only in-frame clones here, not all; method: immunoSEQ multiplex PCR. The sample lists 29,000 or so clones, approximately 93% seen once, with 0.72% in the top ten. The starting material was PBMCs, obtained roughly 62 days after intestinal transplant. These receptors all stem from a human patient who received an intestinal transplant, so some T cells may come from the graft donor.

J is TRBJ1-2 and V is TRBV28, with no clear D. The germline V gene has CDR1 MDHEN and CDR2 SYDVKM. This CDR3 contains 19 residues. Between the trimmed V and J ends, which lost 3 bases and 4 bases, there was a span of 27 bases. This chain's CDR3 is CASSFFGPRRPRIIYGYTF. The CDR3 nucleotides are TGTGCCAGCAGTTTCTTCGGCCCCCGAAGACCCCGGATCATCTATGGCTACACCTTC.

The genes are TRBV11-2 and TRBJ1-2; D not certain. Trimming removed 1 base from V and 6 bases from J, with 9 bases in between. The germline V gene has CDR1 SGHAT and CDR2 FQNNGV. CDR3 length equals 13 residues. The chain's CDR3 is CASSLGHVDGYTF. CDR3 sequence (DNA): TGTGCCAGCAGCTTAGGTCATGTCGATGGCTACACCTTC.

This clone appeared once. The chain uses TRBV28 and TRBJ1-2, with D possibly matching TRBD1 (6 bases). The CDR3 extends over 14 amino acids. The V gene lost 6 bases and the J gene lost 4 bases, with 15 bases spanning the gap. Germline CDR1 reads MDHEN; CDR2 reads SYDVKM. The CDR3 spells CASRGRGAGYGYTF. CDR3 bases: TGTGCCAGCAGGGGGAGGGGGGCTGGCTATGGCTACACCTTC.

The gene calls are TRBV4-1 and TRBJ2-4; 7 bases fit TRBD1. The CDR3 loop spans 16 amino acids. CDR1 MGHRA and CDR2 YSYEKL come from the germline V gene. Trimming cost V 4 bases and J 0 bases; bases outside gene matches: 6. The CDR3 sequence is CASSPGTAKAKNIQYF. DNA of the CDR3: TGCGCCAGCAGCCCGGGGACAGCTAAAGCCAAAAACATTCAGTACTTC.

The rearrangement links TRBV7-2 to TRBJ2-7, with 12 bases lining up with TRBD2. The CDR3 spans 17 residues. V lost 2 bases, J lost 3 bases, and 8 bases stayed unmatched. Germline V gene lookup returns CDR1 SGHTA and CDR2 FQGNSA. CDR3 protein: CASSLFHGTSGYYEQYF. The CDR3 nucleotides are TGTGCCAGCAGCTTATTCCATGGGACTAGCGGGTACTACGAGCAGTACTTC. The whole variable domain, filled in from reference TRBV7-2 and TRBJ2-7, reads GAGVSQSPSNKVTEKGKDVELRCDPISGHTALYWYRQSLGQGLEFLIYFQGNSAPDKSGLPSDRFSAERTGGSVSTLTIQRTQQEDSAVYLCASSLFHGTSGYYEQYFGPGTRLTVT.

The chain couples TRBV15 to TRBJ1-1; the D is unclear. The CDR3 runs to 13 residues. V dropped 5 bases and J dropped 0 bases, with 7 bases sitting between them. CDR1 and CDR2 (germline): LNHNV, YYDKDF (reference sequence). Here the CDR3 DNA reads TGTGCCACCAGCGCAGGCATGAACACTGAAGCTTTCTTT. This encodes CATSAGMNTEAFF.

V and J are TRBV27 and TRBJ2-5, with a possible D match to TRBD1 (6 bases). The J call may be mistaken, given a closer DNA end match to TRBJ2-7. Germline CDR1 is MNHEY and CDR2 is SMNVEV (reference sequence). CDR3 length equals 13 residues. The CDR3 reads CASSNRVSYEQYF. DNA of the CDR3: TGTGCCAGCAGTAACAGGGTCTCCTACGAGCAGTACTTC.

The chain has TRBV25-1 and TRBJ1-1; tentative D call: TRBD1 (6 bases). CDR3 size: 13 residues. Trimming cost V 4 bases and J 3 bases, with 9 bases left between them. CDR1 is MGHDK, CDR2 SYGVNS, per germline. The CDR3 DNA is TGTGCCAGCAGTGTTCAGGGGTACACTGAAGCTTTCTTT. Encoded protein: CASSVQGYTEAFF.

The gene calls are TRBV5-1 and TRBJ2-1; D is ambiguous. CDR1 is SGHRS, CDR2 YFSETQ, per germline. Trimming removed 0 bases at V and 6 bases at J, with 10 bases between. CDR3 size: 14 residues. DNA for the CDR3: TGCGCCAGCAGCTTGGCCGCGACTCCCAATGAGCAGTTCTTC. Translated, it gives CASSLAATPNEQFF.

This clone was detected only once. V gene TRBV5-6 combines with J gene TRBJ2-7; 11 nucleotides line up with TRBD1. After removal of 0 bases from V and 7 bases from J, the junction contained 3 bases not matched to a gene. Germline V gene data show CDR1 as SGHDT and CDR2 as YYEEEE. The CDR3 length is 14 residues. CDR3 sequence (DNA): TGTGCCAGCAGCTTGGAGGACAGGGGGCATGAGCAGTACTTC. Protein product: CASSLEDRGHEQYF.

This rearrangement joins TRBV4-1 to TRBJ2-5; the D gene is possibly TRBD2 (5 bases). V dropped 4 bases and J dropped 2 bases, with 17 bases sitting between them. The germline V gene has CDR1 MGHRA and CDR2 YSYEKL. The CDR3 runs to 16 residues. The CDR3 protein is CASSPAWAGHQETQYF. For the CDR3, the DNA is TGCGCCAGCAGCCCGGCCTGGGCGGGCCATCAAGAGACCCAGTACTTC.

V is TRBV5-1 and J is TRBJ1-3; weak D call: TRBD1 (5 bases). Deletions cut 4 bases from V and 8 bases from J, with 16 bases between. Germline CDR1 SGHRS, CDR2 YFSETQ. This CDR3 comprises 14 residues. The CDR3: CASSLAGRWDTIYF. CDR3 nucleotide sequence: TGCGCCAGCAGCCTAGCGGGACGTTGGGACACCATATATTTT.

This chain uses TRBV5-6 with TRBJ2-5; 7 nucleotides agree with TRBD1. CDR1 and CDR2 (germline): SGHDT, YYEEEE. This CDR3 spans 16 amino acids. The J segment lost 2 bases and the V segment lost 3 bases, leaving 10 bases of the junction unmatched. This CDR3 is CASSSWVGQEQETQYF. As DNA, the CDR3 is TGTGCCAGCAGCTCGTGGGTCGGACAGGAGCAAGAGACCCAGTACTTC.

This clone was detected only a few times. The gene calls are TRBV10-3 and TRBJ2-3; no definite D call. The CDR3 spans 13 residues. The germline V gene encodes CDR1 ENHRY and CDR2 SYGVKD. With 7 bases removed from V and 6 bases from J, the gap between germline ends came to 14 bases. The CDR3 DNA is TGTGCCATCAAAAGAATGGGGTCCGATACGCAGTATTTT. Protein sequence: CAIKRMGSDTQYF.

CDR3: CASSGIRYPQSRANVLTF. The CDR3 nucleotides are TGTGCCAGCAGCGGCATCAGGTACCCACAAAGTCGGGCCAACGTCCTGACTTTC. The chain combines TRBV7-8 with TRBJ2-6; the D is unclear. V lost 5 bases and J lost 5, with 22 bases in between. Germline V gene lookup returns CDR1 SGHVS and CDR2 FQNEAQ. The CDR3 runs 18 residues.

The chain couples TRBV7-8 to TRBJ2-4; 7 positions match TRBD1. Looked up from germline, CDR1 is SGHVS and CDR2 is FQNEAQ. J gave up 7 bases and V 4 bases, and 16 bases lay outside the gene matches. The CDR3 contains 17 residues. The CDR3 DNA follows: TGTGCCAGCAGCTATAAGACGACAGGGAATGTGGAGAACATTCAGTACTTC. Translating gives CASSYKTTGNVENIQYF.

The chain links TRBV7-6 to TRBJ2-7, with 12 bases lining up with TRBD2. CDR1 is SGHVS and CDR2 is FNYEAQ in the germline V gene. This CDR3 contains 15 residues. Trimming removed 4 bases from V and 4 bases from J; junction bases left unmatched: 5. CDR3 bases: TGTGCCAGCAGCTCTCTAGCGGGGGGGACGTACGAGCAGTACTTC. It specifies CASSSLAGGTYEQYF.

The chain carries TRBV15 and TRBJ1-1; D is uncertain. V shed 3 bases and J shed 0 bases, with 14 bases lying between them. The CDR3 totals 16 residues. Germline CDR1 is LNHNV and CDR2 is YYDKDF (reference sequence). CDR3 nucleotide sequence: TGTGCCACCAGCAGCGCCAATCCGATCTTGAACACTGAAGCTTTCTTT. As protein: CATSSANPILNTEAFF.

This clone was found a few times. V usage is TRBV7-9 and J usage is TRBJ2-1; 11 nucleotides line up with TRBD2. V was pared by 4 bases and J by 7 bases, with 6 bases of the junction left unmatched. The CDR3 runs 15 residues. CDR1 and CDR2 from the germline V gene are SEHNR and FQNEAQ (reference sequence). The CDR3 DNA follows: TGTGCCAGCAGCTCGGGACTAGCGGACACTAATGAGCAGTTCTTC. Protein product: CASSSGLADTNEQFF.

The chain employs TRBV7-9 and TRBJ1-2; D gene unclear. CDR1 and CDR2 from the germline V gene are SEHNR and FQNEAQ (reference sequence). This CDR3 region has 17 residues. V was pared by 1 base and J by 4 bases, with 19 bases between. CDR3 in DNA: TGTGCCAGCAGCTTAGGATTGGGGTGGGAGGAGCCCTATGGCTACACCTTC. This gives the protein CASSLGLGWEEPYGYTF.

The table lists this clone with a few counts. This sequence joins TRBV6-1 and TRBJ1-5; unclear D gene. The germline V and J ends were trimmed by 1 base and 5 bases, with 12 bases remaining between them. CDR3 size: 15 residues. In germline, CDR1 is MNHNS, CDR2 SASEGT. DNA of the CDR3: TGTGCCAGCAGTGAAGAGGCCCCCCGGGATCAGCCCCAGCATTTT. Encoded protein: CASSEEAPRDQPQHF.

This rearrangement joins TRBV9 to TRBJ2-7; 10 nucleotides match TRBD1. Germline-derived CDR1 and CDR2 are SGDLS and YYNGEE. This CDR3 contains 14 residues. The V gene end was trimmed by 7 bases and the J gene end by 3 bases; junction bases not matched to a gene: 7. CDR3 residues: CASSGQGPIYEQYF. DNA for the CDR3: TGTGCCAGCTCGGGACAGGGGCCCATCTACGAGCAGTACTTC.

This clone showed up just a few times. The rearrangement joins TRBV2 to TRBJ2-5, with TRBD2 identical over 9 bases. The V gene end was trimmed by 6 bases and the J gene end by 5 bases; junction bases not matched to a gene: 10. This CDR3 is 15 amino acids long. Germline assignment: CDR1 SNHLY and CDR2 FYNNEI. The CDR3 DNA reads TGTGCCAGCAGGGGCGGGACTAGCTTTACGGAGACCCAGTACTTC. This codes for CASRGGTSFTETQYF.

The V gene is TRBV6-4, the J gene TRBJ2-1; TRBD2 matches at 10 bases. Losses at the gene ends were 0 bases for V and 6 bases for J; bases not matched to a gene: 2. Per germline, CDR1 MRHNA and CDR2 SNTAGT. CDR3 length: 15 amino acids. CDR3 sequence: CASSDSSGGANEQFF. The CDR3 nucleotides are TGTGCCAGCAGTGACTCAAGCGGGGGGGCCAATGAGCAGTTCTTC.